The 10 T cell receptor beta chains given below trace back to one sample, sequenced in a study of shared clonotypes between healthy human individuals. Generated by immunoSEQ multiplex PCR, the TCRdb table keeps only in-frame clones and is missing some. The sample contains around 1 million clones, over 60% of which appear only once. Sequencing was carried out using memory CD4+ T cells sorted from blood. The subset: CD45RA-negative fraction. These receptors were obtained from a man between 18 and 35 years old in good health.

The rearrangement uses TRBV19 and TRBJ1-3, with D unclear. CDR1 is LNHDA, CDR2 SQIVND, per germline (reference sequence). CDR3 length: 13 amino acids. V was clipped by 5 bases and J by 2 bases, with 7 bases between them. CDR3 sequence: CASSVSAGNTIYF. The CDR3 region has the DNA TGTGCCAGTAGTGTGTCGGCTGGAAACACCATATATTTT.

The chain links TRBV2 to TRBJ1-2; D is possibly TRBD1 (5 bases). The CDR3 spans 13 residues. The V gene lost 2 bases and the J gene lost 7 bases, with 11 bases spanning the gap. The V gene's germline CDR1 is SNHLY and CDR2 FYNNEI. The CDR3 DNA reads as TGTGCCAGCAGTGAACGGGGGTGGACTGGCTACACCTTC. It codes for CASSERGWTGYTF.

The V and J genes are TRBV6-6 and TRBJ2-5; weak D call: TRBD2 (6 bases). The CDR3 has 15 amino acids. V lost 6 bases, J lost 4 bases, and 18 bases lay in between. Germline assignment: CDR1 MNHNY and CDR2 SVGAGI (reference sequence). The CDR3 DNA reads as TGTGCCAGCAGCCCTGGAGGGGCCTTGGGAGAGACCCAGTACTTC. It translates to CASSPGGALGETQYF.

The rearrangement links TRBV28 to TRBJ2-7; D ambiguous. The CDR3 has 15 amino acids. Germline V gives CDR1 MDHEN, CDR2 SYDVKM. Trimming left V 6 bases short and J 0 bases short, with 15 bases between. CDR3 residues: CASSPPRSISYEQYF. CDR3 nucleotides: TGTGCCAGCAGCCCGCCGAGAAGCATCTCCTACGAGCAGTACTTC.

This clone was detected a few times. The rearrangement links TRBV4-2 to TRBJ1-5; D remains unclear. This CDR3 has 16 amino acids. V was trimmed by 1 base and J by 0 bases, leaving 10 bases between them. From germline, CDR1 is LGHNA and CDR2 YNFKEQ. The CDR3 loop reads CASSQADTNSNQPQHF. The CDR3 region has the DNA TGTGCCAGCAGCCAAGCCGACACGAATAGCAATCAGCCCCAGCATTTT.

This clone was found a few times. The chain has TRBV27 and TRBJ2-3; 8 nucleotides agree with TRBD1. This CDR3 comprises 15 residues. The germline V gene has CDR1 MNHEY and CDR2 SMNVEV (reference sequence). Trimming at V came to 3 bases and at J to 2 bases, leaving 4 bases not matched to a gene. The CDR3 sequence is CASSLRTGYTDTQYF. Written as DNA, the CDR3 is TGTGCCAGCAGTTTGAGGACAGGGTACACAGATACGCAGTATTTT.

The chain has TRBV7-8 and TRBJ2-3, with TRBD1 as a possible D gene (5 bases). Germline CDR1 reads SGHVS; CDR2 reads FQNEAQ. CDR3 length: 13 amino acids. V dropped 4 bases and J dropped 1 base, with 6 bases sitting between them. CDR3 loop: CASSSQGTDTQYF. In DNA, the CDR3 is TGTGCCAGCAGCTCACAGGGCACAGATACGCAGTATTTT.

This chain uses TRBV5-4 with TRBJ1-6; possible D gene TRBD1, 5 bases. CDR1 and CDR2 from the germline V gene are SGHNT and YYREEE (reference sequence). The CDR3 extends over 17 amino acids. V gave up 0 bases and J gave up 0 bases, with 10 bases separating them. CDR3 coding DNA: TGTGCCAGCAGCTTGGGGGGGAAGAGCTCCTATAATTCACCCCTCCACTTT. Residues: CASSLGGKSSYNSPLHF. Based on the CDR3 plus reference TRBV5-4 and TRBJ1-6, the full variable domain is ETGVTQSPTHLIKTRGQQVTLRCSSQSGHNTVSWYQQALGQGPQFIFQYYREEENGRGNFPPRFSGLQFPNYSSELNVNALELDDSALYLCASSLGGKSSYNSPLHFGNGTRLTVT.

This clone was recorded a few times. V and J are TRBV5-1 and TRBJ2-2, with D unresolved. Germline CDR1 is SGHRS and CDR2 is YFSETQ. V was shortened by 2 bases and J by 6 bases, with 8 bases between the two germline ends. The CDR3 totals 13 residues. CDR3 in DNA: TGCGCCAGCAGCTTAAGGCAGGCCGGGGAGCTGTTTTTT. Protein: CASSLRQAGELFF.

The J gene is TRBJ2-7, the V gene TRBV9; 8 nucleotides agree with TRBD2. Germline-derived CDR1 and CDR2 are SGDLS and YYNGEE. The V segment lost 3 bases and the J segment 0 bases; nucleotides outside the gene matches: 2. The CDR3 contains 14 residues. CDR3 coding DNA: TGTGCCAGCAGCGCGACTAGCGACTCCTACGAGCAGTACTTC. This codes for CASSATSDSYEQYF.